In its sample, the clone carrying this T cell receptor beta chain was seen a few times. Its specificity is unknown. This sample is part of a study of beta chain features in type 1 diabetes. Every bit of the isolated RNA underwent reverse transcription, so sequencing read expressed TCRB transcripts. Approximately 3.5 million reads per sample on average were obtained from naive, central memory and regulatory T cell samples. TCRdb's table, derived via immunoSEQ multiplex PCR, lists solely in-frame clones and lacks some. The repertoire holds 310,000 or so clones, with 7.5% to 9% as singletons. Study-wide results and caveats: PCR might favor shorter templates, but any such skew would affect patients and controls equally.

Trimming took off 0 bases at V and 5 bases at J, with 6 bases between the two ends. This CDR3 is 12 amino acids long. The V gene's germline CDR1 is SQVTM and CDR2 ANQGSEA. This TCR came from a woman aged 18-30 years in good health. The V call is TRBV29-1, the J call TRBJ2-3, with a weak D call TRBD2 (6 bases). The material sequenced was central memory CD4+ T cells from blood. CDR3 residues: CSVEEGGDTQYF. The CDR3 nucleotides are TGCAGCGTTGAAGAGGGGGGAGATACGCAGTATTTT.